The source of this TCR beta chain is a study of cytomegalovirus exposure and HLA in healthy donors (TCRdb year 2017). Turning to the overall study: An earlier analysis of a few hundred of the donors reported approximately 300 Gb of sequence data and 100 million to 120 million unique TCR beta sequences obtained from about 200 million T cells. An early release that covered roughly 600 HLA-typed donors contained 300 to 350 gigabases of sequencing data and 65 million to 100 million unique TCR sequences. The genetic ancestry cluster associated with self-reported Caucasian donors included around 76% of the 350 to 500 genotyped donors. The study was designed to test whether signatures of past pathogen exposure could be identified by cataloging public T cell receptors. The study profiled the T cell repertoires of some 610 subjects by immunosequencing and related them to cytomegalovirus serostatus. In addition to the first cohort of 500 to 850 subjects, a separate validation cohort of 120 different subjects was used. To predict cytomegalovirus infection status, the study brought together high-throughput TCR immunosequencing, statistical association of individual TCRs with disease status, and machine learning. A later analysis re-analyzed previously published TCR beta repertoires from 550 to 700 donors and added high-resolution HLA genotyping to study TCR occurrence patterns. In the later analysis, no new phenotypic data were used to find candidate immune exposures; instead, reliance was placed on TCR beta sequences and their occurrence across donors. In an earlier analysis of roughly 600 of the donors, high-throughput TCR beta sequencing was used to judge whether each TCR beta V gene segment behaved as functional or pseudogenic. Donor age, sex, ethnicity and CMV serostatus were compiled alongside the repertoire data. A later genetic analysis used genome-wide SNP genotypes for about three fifths of the 666 donors, treating that subset as a discovery cohort. Every discovery cohort repertoire had been produced on one sequencing platform. Both class I and class II loci were covered by HLA typing, at four-digit resolution. The number of donors typed differed by locus, with about 629-640 for A, B, C, DRB1 and DQB1, around 500 for DQA1, 600 to 610 for DPA1, and approximately 470 for DPB1. Five DR-DQ haplotypes were treated as single units for association and clustering because of strong linkage in the cohort. On average, around 240,000 unique TCR beta nucleotide sequences were sequenced per donor among 300 to 500 genotyped donors of the cohort, with 15% to 20% of those sequences being non-productive. Overall study outcomes, separate from this receptor: While some public TCRs were present in many individuals, most TCR sequences turned up only very rarely across donors. According to a later analysis, most CMV-associated TCR beta chains appeared to be HLA-restricted, and the HLA associations seemed to be driven largely by CMV exposure. Strong co-occurrence of HLA alleles, especially DR and DQ, made assigning TCR associations to individual alleles difficult. The study gave a list of under 200 TCR beta chains associated with cytomegalovirus. A cluster of highly shared sequence variants was judged likely to be a technical artifact of the sequencing pipeline. About 15 rarely observed V segments, including chromosome 9 orphons, were excluded from the earlier analysis of about 600 of the donors because counts were too low. In a later analysis, the rate of TCR association differed among HLA loci, with DRB1 alleles having the most associated TCRs and HLA-C alleles having the fewest. Presence/absence analyses assumed roughly uniform sequencing depth across donors, an assumption that may not hold. In an earlier analysis of roughly 500 of the donors, most TCR beta V segments appeared in productive rearrangements about 87% or about 30% of the time, broadly matching IMGT annotations. A later analysis reported that several top co-occurrence clusters appeared linked to parvovirus B19, influenza, CMV and Epstein-Barr virus. In this cohort, only TCR beta chains were sequenced, and detectable features were limited by the absence of alpha or paired-chain data. According to a later genetic analysis, donors in an Asian-associated ancestry cluster had fewer N-insertions in productive TCRs than the roughly 700-donor mean. Some IMGT-functional V segments, including TRBV6-2 and TRBV6-3, could not be told apart with the 87-base-pair reads, so those segments were excluded. V-gene and J-gene trimming of TCR beta chains was associated with a missense DCLRE1C variant in a later genetic analysis, and the association was replicated in an independent cohort. A few of the identified cytomegalovirus-associated TCR beta chains were confirmed in vitro to be specific for cytomegalovirus antigens. In a later analysis, HLA-associated TCR beta chains were found to be more clonally expanded and to have lower generation probabilities than equally common non-associated chains. In both the original and validation cohorts, the classifier was reported to diagnose cytomegalovirus status with high specificity and sensitivity. In a later analysis, 16,951 TCR beta sequences were associated with specific HLA alleles at a false discovery rate of 0.05. HLA typing was unavailable for some donors at each locus, so association tests used only the typed subset. It was suggested by the authors that the approach could potentially be generalized to other disease states and immunological phenotypes. A further reported finding was that TCR beta sequences accurately predicted the HLA-A and HLA-B alleles for most subjects in the first cohort. The only immune exposure information available for the cohort was CMV serostatus. Linkage disequilibrium might explain the correlated functional status among segregating V segments, but an unknown experimental factor could not be excluded.

The cohort was made up of hundreds of healthy bone marrow donors. At the time of sampling, all cohort members were nominally healthy, though unrecorded immune exposures were likely present. The donor was CMV seropositive and belonged to the group of 270 or so seropositive cohort members. A peripheral blood sample was collected from each donor, and TCR beta sequencing was performed on peripheral blood mononuclear cells. The Qiagen DNeasy Blood Extraction Kit was used to extract genomic DNA from the blood cell samples. Library preparation employed the immunoSEQ multiplex PCR assay. The multiplex PCR relied on a mix of 60 forward primers for TCR Vbeta segments and 13 reverse primers for TCR Jbeta segments. Amplification of the CDR3 region of rearranged TCR beta genes was performed with a multiplex PCR assay on genomic DNA. Amplified TCR beta libraries were sequenced as 87-base-pair reads on the Illumina HiSeq System. Turning to the authors' computational methods: In a later analysis, tens of millions of unique TCR beta chains were counted across the approximately 640 repertoires, and some 10 million of these chains were shared by at least two donors. A nearest-neighbor algorithm error-corrected the raw reads and collapsed the reads into unique sequences, merging closely related sequences to remove PCR and sequencing errors. CDR3 sequences were aligned to IMGT reference sequences to assign V, D and J gene segments. For a sequence to be retained, a match of at least six nucleotides was required to both a V gene segment and a J gene segment. Rearrangements were called productive when the CDR3 lacked stop codons and stayed in frame with V and J; all others were non-productive. Following IMGT convention, CDR3 was defined as the stretch from the second conserved V-encoded cysteine to the conserved J-encoded phenylalanine. Sequences without an unambiguous match to a single V gene segment were excluded from the earlier analysis of a few hundred of the donors. An earlier analysis of 587 of the donors classified V segments as functional when productive rearrangements were above 56.7% and as segregating when the standard deviation between donors was above 5%. A statistical classification framework was built to diagnose cytomegalovirus status from the catalog of TCR beta chain sequences. In a later analysis, TCR nucleotide sequences were compared against IMGT/GENE-DB human TR gene sequences so that V and J genes could be assigned. A later analysis assigned CDR3 sequences and most-parsimonious VDJ recombination scenarios with the TCRdist pipeline. In a later analysis, each TCR beta chain was defined by its CDR3 amino acid sequence together with its V-gene family, and reads lacking a unique V-gene family were excluded. In a later analysis, 450 to 600 highly shared, low-generation-probability nucleotide sequences were removed to address suspected cross-contamination and a sequencing artifact. In a later analysis, a clonal expansion index was calculated for each public chain from normalized within-repertoire ranks of inferred template counts. In a later analysis, generation probabilities were computed using a VDJ recombination model fitted to out-of-frame rearrangements, and the results were checked against IGoR. In a later analysis, TCR-TCR, TCR-HLA and TCR-CMV co-occurrence was scored with hypergeometric tests, and a repertoire-size bias correction was applied to TCR pairs. A later analysis estimated false discovery rates by permuting HLA or CMV assignments 20 times. In a later analysis, co-occurring TCRs were grouped using DBSCAN, with TCRdist sequence similarity added in when clustering inside HLA-allele-positive subsets. Co-occurrence clustering excluded repertoires with fewer than 30,000 or more than 120,000 public chains, plus five with anomalous nucleotide sharing. The clones in this table, taken by TCRdb from immuneACCESS, are in-frame only. Not every clone is retained; where verified, under half of the shortfall comes from an unresolved V gene, and the cause of the rest is unknown. For V, J and clone size, that table is used; D and trimming come from the DNA. This sample is represented by 95,000 to 100,000 clones; approximately 72% of them were singletons. The ten largest clones represent approximately 6.4% of the sample.

As regards this clone: Which antigen it targets is not known. Nothing much larger sits one base from this clone, and base qualities are not available.

Per the germline V gene (reference sequence), MNHEY is the CDR1 and SMNVEV is the CDR2. A distance of 8 bases separates the germline ends of V and J, which lose 3 bases and 2 bases respectively. Including the terminal cysteine and phenylalanine, the CDR3 comprises 14 residues. Just CDR3 DNA is preserved here, 42 bases in frame from base 1. Specimen: PBMCs. The sequence links TRBV27 to TRBJ2-1, with TRBD2 tentatively as D gene (5 bases match). The sequence came from a man aged 35 to 55 in good health and CMV-seropositive. The CDR3 region has the sequence CASSLASPYNEQFF. In nucleotides, the sequence is TGTGCCAGCAGTTTGGCTAGCCCCTACAATGAGCAGTTCTTC.